This TCR beta chain derives from a study of a mutant IDH1 vaccine in newly diagnosed glioma. About the study: Patients were started on vaccination 4-6 weeks after radiotherapy alone, or with temozolomide cycles. Those enrolled had earlier been treated with radiotherapy, temozolomide, or both, mostly both. V12 corresponded to week 35 and V13 to week 47.

Time point described: week 47, end of study. Topical imiquimod was applied with each vaccine dose, which held 300 ug of mutant IDH1 20-mer peptide. Germline V gene lookup returns CDR1 SGHTA and CDR2 FQGNSA. The ends were cut back, 3 bases at V and 2 bases at J, with 8 bases in the middle. CDR3 length: 15 residues. This clone occurred once. Its antigen is still unknown. The data were produced by immunoSEQ multiplex PCR, yet TCRdb's version contains in-frame clones alone and is incomplete. This table holds fewer than 85,000 clones, roughly 77% found once. This TCR was sampled from a man aged 40-49 years with glioma. The chain combines TRBV7-2 with TRBJ2-6; D possibly corresponds to TRBD1 (6 bases). The material was PBMCs, obtained from a glioma patient whose treatment included an IDH1 peptide vaccine. This chain's CDR3 is CASSFRGTGANVLTF. The CDR3 region has the DNA TGTGCCAGCAGCTTTAGGGGGACTGGGGCCAACGTCCTGACTTTC.